This T cell receptor (beta chain) derives from a study of T cell responses to AZD1222 COVID-19 vaccine. Study-wide background: Second-dose schedules of about 4 or about 12 weeks were combined.

Trimming cost V 1 base and J 3 bases; bases outside gene matches: 2. The CDR3 runs 15 residues. Germline V CDR1 and CDR2: MNHNS, SASEGT. Clones were sequenced by immunoSEQ multiplex PCR, and TCRdb holds only the in-frame ones, with some missing. The table lists roughly 140,000 clones, around 88% of them singletons. The chain combines TRBV6-1 with TRBJ2-7; 11 bases fit TRBD1. The receptor's source is an adult in good health. The sample here was peripheral blood, taken on day 0 of AZD1222 vaccination. The DNA of the CDR3 is TGTGCCAGCAGTGAAGAAGGGACAGGGGGCTACGAGCAGTACTTC. Amino acids: CASSEEGTGGYEQYF.